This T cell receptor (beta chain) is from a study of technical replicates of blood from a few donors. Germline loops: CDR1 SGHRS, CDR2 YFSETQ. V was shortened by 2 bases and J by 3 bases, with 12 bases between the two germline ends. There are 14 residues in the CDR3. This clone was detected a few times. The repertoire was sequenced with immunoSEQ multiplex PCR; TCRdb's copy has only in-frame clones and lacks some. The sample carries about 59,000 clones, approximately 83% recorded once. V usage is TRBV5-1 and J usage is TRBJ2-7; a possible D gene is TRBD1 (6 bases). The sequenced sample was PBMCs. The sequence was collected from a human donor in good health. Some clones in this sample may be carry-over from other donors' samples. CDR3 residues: CASSFGAGVYEQYF. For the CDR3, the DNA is TGCGCCAGCAGCTTCGGCGCAGGGGTCTACGAGCAGTACTTC. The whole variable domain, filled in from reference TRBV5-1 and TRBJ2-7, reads KAGVTQTPRYLIKTRGQQVTLSCSPISGHRSVSWYQQTPGQGLQFLFEYFSETQRNKGNFPGRFSGRQFSNSRSEMNVSTLELGDSALYLCASSFGAGVYEQYFGPGTRLTVT.